This TCR beta chain emerged from a study of CD8 T cell repertoires and HIV-1 epitope variants. About the research overall: T cells were stimulated with Twenty-five Gag and Nef peptides separately. A roughly 10-day culture received IL-2, IL-7 and IL-15 on days 3 and 7. Control wells had CMV/EBV/flu peptides, negative Ebola AY9, or no peptide.

This clone appeared a few times. Its antigen is unknown. Survey-depth immunoSEQ sequencing covered TCR beta CDR3 regions. The protocol was immunoSEQ multiplex PCR, while the TCRdb copy is restricted to in-frame clones and leaves out a portion. Of 5,000 to 6,500 clones listed, approximately 72% are singletons. The CDR3 has 11 residues. V was cut by 3 bases and J by 8 bases, with 5 bases left in between. In germline, CDR1 is SNHLY, CDR2 FYNNEI. Sequencing was done on a sample of cultured CD8+ T cells derived from PBMCs. The receptor was isolated from a male donor with HIV. The rearrangement joins TRBV2 to TRBJ2-1; the D is unclear. CDR3 region: CASSDWDEQFF. The CDR3 DNA reads TGTGCCAGCAGTGACTGGGATGAGCAGTTCTTC.